This T cell receptor (beta chain) was sequenced in a study of T cell clusters in autoimmune cytopenias. Study overall: A median of approximately 50,000 TRB reads per sample yielded a median around 2,500 distinct clonotypes.

Frequency places this clonotype as medium-sized. Antigen specificity is unknown. There are 15 residues in the CDR3. Germline loops: CDR1 MNHEY, CDR2 SVGAGI. The study's findings and limits: TRB repertoire shifts in secondary cytopenia and chronic lymphocytic leukemia mostly reflected lymphoma, not autoimmunity. The cluster-lack signature was not seen for secondary cytopenia versus chronic lymphocytic leukemia. Clustering suggested that physiological T cell clusters were missing in primary autoimmune cytopenia patients.

TRB rearrangements were amplified by touch-down multiplex PCR with mixed TRB-A/B primers. For each CDR3 protein, TCRdb gives one entry from its re-call of the multiplex PCR reads, without DNA. Across roughly 9,500 distinct CDR3 sequences, the top ten clones capture approximately 4.1% of the sample. Each sample's input was 200 to 300 ng genomic DNA, some 40,000 genome equivalents. The V call is TRBV6-5, the J call TRBJ2-4; the D call from TCRdb, TRBD2, cannot be confirmed without DNA. Sequencing was carried out using peripheral blood. The sequence derives from a human donor with an autoimmune cytopenia or autoimmune hepatitis (not recorded which). CDR3 amino acids: CASRAELAGWHIQYF.